The next 31 T cell receptor beta chains were all read from a single sample in a study of blood T cell repertoires in COVID-19. TCRdb's table, derived via immunoSEQ multiplex PCR, lists solely in-frame clones and lacks some. This sample has around 100,000 clones; over 85% occur once, and the top ten carry more than 15%. The source material was peripheral blood. The receptors originated from a woman older than 75 in a cohort sampled during active COVID-19.

The rearrangement links TRBV5-1 to TRBJ2-2; 10 bases are a match to TRBD2. Trimming took 4 bases from V and 6 from J; bases not matched to a gene: 6. Germline CDR1 and CDR2: SGHRS and YFSETQ. The CDR3 is made up of 15 amino acids. The CDR3 DNA sequence: TGCGCCAGCAGCGATCGGACTAGCGGAGCCGGGGAGCTGTTTTTT. Translating gives CASSDRTSGAGELFF.

The chain employs TRBV2 and TRBJ2-7; D gene ambiguous. V lost 6 bases and J lost 2, with 14 bases in between. In germline, CDR1 is SNHLY, CDR2 FYNNEI. The CDR3 runs 14 residues. The CDR3 region has the DNA TGTGCCAGCAGCCCACGGCGGAATACCTACGAGCAGTACTTC. Translated, it gives CASSPRRNTYEQYF.

The rearrangement links TRBV7-9 to TRBJ2-5, with D tentatively TRBD1 (5 bases). Trimming removed 0 bases at V and 5 bases at J, with 13 bases between. The CDR3 extends over 15 amino acids. Germline V gives CDR1 SEHNR, CDR2 FQNEAQ (reference sequence). The CDR3 is CASSLARGRVETQYF. Written as DNA, the CDR3 is TGTGCCAGCAGCTTAGCTAGGGGCCGGGTGGAGACCCAGTACTTC.

V and J are TRBV5-1 and TRBJ2-7; D is perhaps TRBD1 (6 bases). This CDR3 has 16 amino acids. V lost 1 base and J lost 0, with 14 bases in between. Germline V lookup: CDR1 SGHRS, CDR2 YFSETQ. Here the CDR3 reads CASSLTRDMSSYEQYF. The CDR3, as DNA: TGCGCCAGCAGCTTGACCCGGGACATGAGCTCCTACGAGCAGTACTTC.

Details on this clone: The same CDR3 is also encoded by other DNA sequences in this sample. The chain uses TRBV9 and TRBJ2-1; a weak D match, TRBD2 (6 bases). The length of the CDR3 is 15 residues. V lost 0 bases, J lost 1 base, and 8 bases lay in between. Germline values: CDR1 SGDLS, CDR2 YYNGEE. The CDR3 nucleotides are TGTGCCAGCAGCGTAGGGCGGGGTTCCTACAATGAGCAGTTCTTC. Amino acids: CASSVGRGSYNEQFF.

The chain carries TRBV5-8 and TRBJ2-1; TRBD2 is a possible D gene (6 bases). V lost 0 bases, J lost 9 bases, and 16 bases lay in between. Germline CDR1 and CDR2: SGHTS and YDEGEE. The CDR3 extends over 15 amino acids. CDR3 sequence (DNA): TGTGCCAGCAGCTTGGGGCGGGGATGGGAAGGTGAGCAGTTCTTC. Amino acid sequence: CASSLGRGWEGEQFF.

The chain carries TRBV3-1 (or the pseudogene TRBV3-2) and TRBJ1-3; a possible D gene is TRBD1 (5 bases). The CDR3 contains 15 residues. The germline V and J ends were trimmed by 3 bases and 2 bases, with 11 bases remaining between them. From germline, CDR1 is LGHDT and CDR2 YNNKEL (reference sequence). The CDR3 spells CASSHVQGTGNTIYF. Written as DNA, the CDR3 is TGTGCCAGCAGCCATGTCCAGGGCACTGGAAACACCATATATTTT.

This clone has more than one count but fewer than ten. The chain employs TRBV5-1 and TRBJ2-1, with 8 bases aligning to TRBD1. The germline gives CDR1 SGHRS, CDR2 YFSETQ. The CDR3 extends over 15 amino acids. Trimming took 4 bases from V and 6 from J; bases not matched to a gene: 9. The CDR3: CASSQTGVGTNEQFF. DNA for the CDR3: TGCGCCAGCAGCCAGACAGGGGTTGGTACCAATGAGCAGTTCTTC.

The CDR3 nucleotides read TGTGCCAGCAGTTACTCTGACGCGACAGGAAATGAGCAGTTCTTC. It is translated as CASSYSDATGNEQFF. The rearrangement uses TRBV6-5 and TRBJ2-1; perhaps TRBD1 as D (6 bases). Germline lookup yields CDR1 MNHEY and CDR2 SVGAGI. The CDR3 totals 15 residues. Trimming pared 0 bases from V and 7 bases from J, leaving 13 bases between.

The rearrangement joins TRBV7-3 to TRBJ2-1, with TRBD2 identical over 8 bases. The germline CDR1 and CDR2 sequences are SGHTA and FQGTGA. This CDR3 contains 17 residues. J was trimmed by 1 base and V by 4 bases; bases with no gene match: 9. DNA for the CDR3: TGTGCCAGCAGCTCCCTGGCACTAGCGGCTTCCTACAATGAGCAGTTCTTC. It translates to CASSSLALAASYNEQFF.

A few counts support this clone. The chain recombines TRBV3-1 (or the pseudogene TRBV3-2) with TRBJ1-3, with D possibly being TRBD1 (6 bases). V lost 4 bases, J lost 5 bases, and 12 bases lay in between. The CDR3 totals 14 residues. Germline V gives CDR1 LGHDT, CDR2 YNNKEL (reference sequence). The CDR3 sequence is CASSPGHARNTIYF. The CDR3 DNA is TGTGCCAGCAGCCCGGGACACGCTCGAAACACCATATATTTT.

In DNA form, the CDR3 reads TGTGCCAGCAGAGTCGGCCCGGGAAGGGATTCACCCCTCCACTTT. Its protein product is CASRVGPGRDSPLHF. The genes are TRBV2 and TRBJ1-6, with unresolved D. The germline V and J ends were trimmed by 6 bases and 8 bases, with 17 bases remaining between them. Germline-derived CDR1 and CDR2 are SNHLY and FYNNEI. The CDR3 extends over 15 amino acids. The full variable domain, rest sourced from reference TRBV2 and TRBJ1-6, is EPEVTQTPSHQVTQMGQEVILRCVPISNHLYFYWYRQILGQKVEFLVSFYNNEISEKSEIFDDQFSVERPDGSNFTLKIRSTKLEDSAMYFCASRVGPGRDSPLHFGNGTRLTVT.

The chain links TRBV14 to TRBJ2-3; TRBD1 aligns across 9 bases. CDR3 size: 16 residues. V gave up 6 bases and J gave up 1 base; unmatched junction bases: 8. Per germline, CDR1 SGHDN and CDR2 FVKESK. This CDR3 reads CASSFRQGGGTDTQYF. The CDR3 region has the DNA TGTGCCAGCAGTTTCCGACAGGGGGGGGGCACAGATACGCAGTATTTT.

The chain joins TRBV6-4 to TRBJ2-3; D is undetermined. V was trimmed by 5 bases and J by 0 bases, leaving 15 bases between them. Looked up from germline, CDR1 is MRHNA and CDR2 is SNTAGT. CDR3 size: 16 residues. The chain's CDR3 is CASSPFYPPSTDTQYF. CDR3 nucleotides: TGTGCCAGCAGTCCTTTCTACCCTCCTAGCACAGATACGCAGTATTTT.

The chain recombines TRBV6-5 with TRBJ1-1, with D tentatively TRBD1 (6 bases). The germline CDR1 and CDR2 sequences are MNHEY and SVGAGI. The ends were cut back, 5 bases at V and 12 bases at J, with 19 bases in the middle. The CDR3 has 13 residues. The CDR3 DNA reads as TGTGCCAGCAGTAGTTTTAGGACAGATCAGTCTTTCTTT. Protein sequence: CASSSFRTDQSFF.

The chain joins TRBV30 to TRBJ1-4; 7 bases agree with TRBD1. Trimming at V came to 4 bases and at J to 3 bases, leaving 2 bases not matched to a gene. CDR1 GTSNPN and CDR2 SVGIG come from the germline V gene (reference sequence). This CDR3 spans 13 amino acids. The CDR3 reads CAWTGGANEKLFF. The DNA for the CDR3 is TGTGCCTGGACAGGGGGAGCTAATGAAAAACTGTTTTTT.

J is TRBJ2-1 and V is TRBV1; the table calls TRBD1, which could not be checked here. TRBV1 is recorded as a pseudogene. The CDR3 has 16 residues. CDR3 residues: CTSLTSATASYNEQFF. CDR3 DNA sequence: TGCACCAGCCTTACATCGGCTACAGCTTCCTACAATGAGCAGTTCTTC.

The rearrangement links TRBV10-2 to TRBJ1-1; 7 bases line up with TRBD1. In germline, CDR1 is WSHSY, CDR2 SAAADI. The trim removed 3 bases at V and 0 bases at J, leaving 7 bases unmatched. The CDR3 length is 16 residues. The CDR3 sequence is CASSDPGQRMNTEAFF. The CDR3 coding sequence is TGCGCCAGCAGTGATCCGGGACAGAGAATGAACACTGAAGCTTTCTTT.

This clone was counted between two and nine times. The chain couples TRBV19 to TRBJ1-5, with 7 bases aligning to TRBD1. V shed 10 bases, J shed 4 bases, and the junction held 10 bases outside the gene matches. CDR3 size: 14 residues. The V gene's germline CDR1 is LNHDA and CDR2 SQIVND (reference sequence). Written as DNA, the CDR3 is TGTGCCACGACCCGACAGGGTCGTAATCAGCCCCAGCATTTT. It specifies CATTRQGRNQPQHF.

The V gene is TRBV18, the J gene TRBJ2-1; 8 bases map to TRBD2. Germline V gives CDR1 KGHSH, CDR2 LQKENI. This CDR3 comprises 16 residues. The J segment lost 2 bases and the V segment lost 3 bases, leaving 6 bases of the junction unmatched. In nucleotides, the CDR3 is TGTGCCAGCTCACCCAGCGGGGGTGTCACCTACAATGAGCAGTTCTTC. It translates to CASSPSGGVTYNEQFF. Full variable domain (missing parts from reference TRBV18 and TRBJ2-1): NAGVMQNPRHLVRRRGQEARLRCSPMKGHSHVYWYRQLPEEGLKFMVYLQKENIIDESGMPKERFSAEFPKEGPSILRIQQVVRGDSAAYFCASSPSGGVTYNEQFFGPGTRLTVL.

The V call is TRBV10-3, the J call TRBJ2-7; 12 bases agree with TRBD1. With 6 bases clipped from V and 4 bases from J, the junction kept 13 bases outside the gene matches. There are 17 residues in the CDR3. The germline gives CDR1 ENHRY, CDR2 SYGVKD. The CDR3: CAIRQGQGASPSYEQYF. CDR3 bases: TGTGCCATCAGGCAGGGACAGGGGGCTTCCCCCTCTTACGAGCAGTACTTC.

V usage is TRBV12-3 or TRBV12-4 and J usage is TRBJ2-1; 9 bases agree with TRBD2. With 6 bases clipped from V and 13 bases from J, the junction kept 10 bases outside the gene matches. This CDR3 has 13 amino acids. The CDR3 nucleotides are TGTGCCAGCAGCCGTGCCGGGACTAGCTTACAGTTCTTC. This translates into CASSRAGTSLQFF.

This chain uses TRBV20-1 with TRBJ2-1; D is undetermined. This CDR3 region has 11 residues. With 3 bases removed from V and 6 bases from J, the gap between germline ends came to 6 bases. CDR1 is DFQATT and CDR2 is SNEGSKA in the germline V gene (reference sequence). CDR3 nucleotides: TGCAGTGCTAGCGTCCGCAATGAGCAGTTCTTC. Protein: CSASVRNEQFF.

J is TRBJ1-4 and V is TRBV6-5; 9 nucleotides agree with TRBD1. The CDR3 covers 14 residues. J gave up 3 bases and V 5 bases, and 1 base lay outside the gene matches. Germline values: CDR1 MNHEY, CDR2 SVGAGI. CDR3 amino acids: CASSRTGANEKLFF. In DNA, the CDR3 is TGTGCCAGCAGTAGGACAGGGGCTAATGAAAAACTGTTTTTT.

This chain joins TRBV28 and TRBJ2-6; TRBD1 agrees at 8 bases. This CDR3 region has 18 residues. Germline V gene lookup returns CDR1 MDHEN and CDR2 SYDVKM. Trimming took 6 bases from V and 2 from J; bases not matched to a gene: 12. The CDR3, as DNA: TGTGCCAGCAGCCCCCCGGGACAGGCTTCTGCTGGGGCCAACGTCCTGACTTTC. This encodes CASSPPGQASAGANVLTF.

CDR3 sequence: CASSFTGGEQFF. The CDR3 DNA reads as TGTGCCAGCAGCTTTACAGGGGGTGAGCAGTTCTTC. This rearrangement joins TRBV7-3 to TRBJ2-1; TRBD1 agrees at 8 bases. This CDR3 contains 12 residues. The trim removed 3 bases at V and 9 bases at J, leaving 1 base unmatched. Germline-derived CDR1 and CDR2 are SGHTA and FQGTGA.

The V and J genes are TRBV5-1 and TRBJ2-1; 9 bases line up with TRBD1. V gave up 2 bases and J gave up 5 bases; unmatched junction bases: 8. Germline-derived CDR1 and CDR2 are SGHRS and YFSETQ. This CDR3 comprises 16 residues. The CDR3 DNA is TGCGCCAGCAGCTTAACAGGGGGCGTTCAAAACAATGAGCAGTTCTTC. This sequence encodes CASSLTGGVQNNEQFF.

This rearrangement joins TRBV5-1 to TRBJ2-2, with D hard to call. This CDR3 has 16 amino acids. The V end lost 4 bases, the J end lost 6 bases, and 19 bases lay between the germline ends. Germline lookup yields CDR1 SGHRS and CDR2 YFSETQ. The CDR3 protein is CASSVSLVSFSGELFF. The CDR3 DNA reads as TGCGCCAGCAGCGTGAGTCTCGTGTCCTTCTCCGGGGAGCTGTTTTTT.

The chain joins TRBV20-1 to TRBJ2-1, with unresolved D. The CDR3 consists of 11 residues. Germline V gene data show CDR1 as DFQATT and CDR2 as SNEGSKA (reference sequence). V lost 3 bases and J 5 bases, leaving 5 bases between the germline ends. The CDR3 protein is CSASTNNEQFF. CDR3 DNA sequence: TGCAGTGCTAGCACTAACAATGAGCAGTTCTTC.

The rearrangement uses TRBV18 and TRBJ2-3; no clear D gene. This CDR3 has 11 amino acids. The V and J ends lost 4 bases and 5 bases respectively, with 4 bases between them. Germline values: CDR1 KGHSH, CDR2 LQKENI. CDR3 amino acids: CASSRGDTQYF. The CDR3 coding sequence is TGTGCCAGCTCACGAGGAGATACGCAGTATTTT.

The chain joins TRBV5-6 to TRBJ1-4; D gene unclear. CDR1 is SGHDT, CDR2 YYEEEE, per germline. The CDR3 extends over 16 amino acids. The V end lost 0 bases, the J end lost 0 bases, and 9 bases lay between the germline ends. The CDR3 DNA sequence: TGTGCCAGCAGCTTGGACCGACTAACAACTAATGAAAAACTGTTTTTT. It is translated as CASSLDRLTTNEKLFF. Based on the CDR3 plus reference TRBV5-6 and TRBJ1-4, the full variable domain is DAGVTQSPTHLIKTRGQQVTLRCSPKSGHDTVSWYQQALGQGPQFIFQYYEEEERQRGNFPDRFSGHQFPNYSSELNVNALLLGDSALYLCASSLDRLTTNEKLFFGSGTQLSVL.